This is a list of T cell receptor beta chains from one sample in a study of long-term antiretroviral therapy in people with HIV. Profiled with immunoSEQ multiplex PCR; TCRdb holds only in-frame clones, not every one. The data show about 33,000 clones, with around 72% seen just once and 7.5% to 9.5% held by the top ten. The material was unsorted PBMCs, obtained 3.1 years after starting antiretroviral therapy. The receptor set was obtained from a woman aged 45 to 65 with HIV. Both conserved end residues are part of each CDR3. D genes are given only for firm matches. Rows may omit the clone size; those that give it use once, few, many or a size class.

CDR3aa	CDR3nt	v_gene	len	d_gene	j_gene	abundance
CASSLGTVNEKLFF	TGCGCCAGCAGCCTAGGGACAGTGAATGAAAAACTGTTTTTT	TRBV5-1	14	TRBD1	TRBJ1-4	NA
CASSVAASDTQYF	TGTGCCAGCAGCGTAGCCGCATCAGATACGCAGTATTTT	TRBV9	13	NA	TRBJ2-3	NA
CASSPSLGGYEQYF	TGTGCCAGCAGCCCATCCCTCGGTGGCTACGAGCAGTACTTC	TRBV14	14	NA	TRBJ2-7	NA
CASSFDRGNTEAFF	TGTGCCAGCAGTTTTGACAGGGGGAACACTGAAGCTTTCTTT	TRBV27	14	TRBD1	TRBJ1-1	NA
CATGAGIAYEQYF	TGTGCCACGGGGGCAGGGATTGCCTACGAGCAGTACTTC	TRBV27	13	NA	TRBJ2-7	few
CASRSTGGSRAEQYF	TGTGCCAGCAGATCGACAGGGGGCAGTCGGGCCGAGCAGTACTTC	TRBV28	15	TRBD1	TRBJ2-7	NA
CASSEKGGRGKLFF	TGTGCCAGCAGTGAAAAGGGAGGTAGGGGAAAACTGTTTTTT	TRBV2	14	NA	TRBJ1-4	few
CASRLDLGLAGLGDTQYF	TGCGCCAGCAGGCTAGACCTTGGACTAGCGGGGCTTGGGGATACGCAGTATTTT	TRBV4-1	18	TRBD2	TRBJ2-3	NA
CASSVKGAVDTGELFF	TGTGCCAGCAGTGTGAAGGGGGCCGTGGACACCGGGGAGCTGTTTTTT	TRBV6-1	16	TRBD1	TRBJ2-2	NA
CASSPRDGGNTEAFF	TGTGCCAGCTCACCACGCGATGGGGGGAACACTGAAGCTTTCTTT	TRBV18	15	NA	TRBJ1-1	NA
CASSFGGAEPQHF	TGCGCCAGCAGTTTTGGGGGAGCGGAGCCCCAGCATTTT	TRBV5-1	13	NA	TRBJ1-5	few
CASGLPPGESAYNSPLHF	TGTGCTAGTGGTTTGCCCCCCGGGGAGTCCGCCTATAATTCACCCCTCCACTTT	TRBV12-5	18	NA	TRBJ1-6	NA
CASSSMSNYGYTF	TGTGCCAGCAGTAGTATGAGTAACTATGGCTACACCTTC	TRBV25-1	13	NA	TRBJ1-2	NA
CASSPETGQRGNEQFF	TGCGCCAGCAGCCCGGAGACAGGGCAGAGGGGTAATGAGCAGTTCTTC	TRBV5-1	16	TRBD1	TRBJ2-1	NA
CASSARSSGGRETQYF	TGTGCCAGCAGCGCCCGAAGTAGCGGGGGGAGGGAGACCCAGTACTTC	TRBV11-3	16	TRBD2	TRBJ2-5	NA
CASSLASPDTYGYTF	TGTGCCAGCAGCTTGGCTTCGCCAGACACCTATGGCTACACCTTC	TRBV5-5	15	NA	TRBJ1-2	few
CASSPAVQAYGYTF	TGCGCCAGCAGCCCGGCCGTACAGGCCTATGGCTACACCTTC	TRBV5-1	14	NA	TRBJ1-2	few
CASSVHSGGRTDTQYF	TGTGCCAGCAGCGTTCATAGCGGGGGCCGCACAGATACGCAGTATTTT	TRBV14	16	TRBD2	TRBJ2-3	NA
CASSQRWTTSNTEAFF	TGTGCCAGCAGTCAGCGTTGGACAACTTCGAACACTGAAGCTTTCTTT	TRBV7-8	16	NA	TRBJ1-1	NA
CASSLETVLGPQHF	TGTGCCAGCAGCTTAGAGACCGTGCTCGGGCCCCAGCATTTT	TRBV7-9	14	NA	TRBJ1-5	NA
CASSGGFGNQPQHF	TGTGCCAGCAGCGGGGGTTTCGGCAATCAGCCCCAGCATTTT	TRBV9	14	NA	TRBJ1-5	NA
CASRDRERSSPQHF	TGTGCCAGTAGAGACCGGGAGAGATCATCTCCCCAGCATTTT	TRBV19	14	NA	TRBJ1-5	NA
CASSPSTGKNTEAFF	TGCGCCAGCAGCCCTAGTACAGGGAAGAACACTGAAGCTTTCTTT	TRBV10-2	15	NA	TRBJ1-1	NA
CASTTGRVNTEAFF	TGTGCCAGCACCACCGGAAGAGTGAACACTGAAGCTTTCTTT	TRBV2	14	NA	TRBJ1-1	NA
CASSILAGGGETQYF	TGTGCCAGTAGTATTCTAGCGGGGGGGGGAGAGACCCAGTACTTC	TRBV19	15	TRBD2	TRBJ2-5	NA
CASSELFRERSGTQYF	TGTGCCAGCAGTGAACTCTTTCGGGAGAGGAGCGGGACCCAGTACTTC	TRBV2	16	NA	TRBJ2-5	NA
CASSPDGNYGYTF	TGTGCCAGCAGCCCGGACGGAAACTATGGCTACACCTTC	TRBV7-9	13	NA	TRBJ1-2	NA
CASSATAGEQFF	TGTGCCAGCAGCGCAACAGCTGGGGAGCAGTTCTTC	TRBV9	12	NA	TRBJ2-1	NA
CASTYSGTQASYEQYF	TGTGCCAGCACCTACAGTGGGACTCAGGCCTCCTACGAGCAGTACTTC	TRBV6-6	16	NA	TRBJ2-7	NA
CASGLVPPGQSNEKLFF	TGTGCTAGTGGTTTGGTACCCCCGGGACAGAGTAATGAAAAACTGTTTTTT	TRBV12-5	17	TRBD1	TRBJ1-4	NA
CASSLDYLAGYYNEQFF	TGTGCCAGCAGCTTAGATTACCTAGCGGGGTACTACAATGAGCAGTTCTTC	TRBV11-2	17	TRBD2	TRBJ2-1	NA
CASREGWANSPLHF	TGTGCCAGCAGGGAGGGTTGGGCTAATTCACCCCTCCACTTT	TRBV2	14	NA	TRBJ1-6	few
CAWSGGPGANVLTF	TGTGCCTGGAGTGGGGGGCCTGGGGCCAACGTCCTGACTTTC	TRBV30	14	NA	TRBJ2-6	NA